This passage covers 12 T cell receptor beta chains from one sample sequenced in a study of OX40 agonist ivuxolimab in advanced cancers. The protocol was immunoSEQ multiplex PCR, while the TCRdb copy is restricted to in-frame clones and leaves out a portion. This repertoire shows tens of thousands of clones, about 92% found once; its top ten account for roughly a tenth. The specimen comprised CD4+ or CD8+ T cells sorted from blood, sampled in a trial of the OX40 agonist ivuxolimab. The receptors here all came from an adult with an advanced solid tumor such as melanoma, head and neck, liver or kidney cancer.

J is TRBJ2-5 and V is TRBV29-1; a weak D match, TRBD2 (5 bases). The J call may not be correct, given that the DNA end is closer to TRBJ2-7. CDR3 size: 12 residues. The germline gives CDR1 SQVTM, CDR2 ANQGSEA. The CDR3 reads CSVVGSSYEQYF. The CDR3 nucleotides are TGCAGCGTTGTAGGGAGCTCCTACGAGCAGTACTTC.

This chain's CDR3 is CATRTAASGYTF. DNA of the CDR3: TGTGCCACCCGGACAGCTGCTTCTGGCTACACCTTC. The chain recombines TRBV7-2 with TRBJ1-2; maybe TRBD1 (6 bases). V lost 10 bases, J lost 7 bases, and 16 bases lay in between. The CDR3 is 12 residues long. Looked up from germline, CDR1 is SGHTA and CDR2 is FQGNSA.

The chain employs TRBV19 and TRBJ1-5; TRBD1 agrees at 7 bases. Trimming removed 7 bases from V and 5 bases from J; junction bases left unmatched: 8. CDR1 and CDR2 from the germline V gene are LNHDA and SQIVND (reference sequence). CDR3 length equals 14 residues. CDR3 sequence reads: CASTGAGGDQPQHF. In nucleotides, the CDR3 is TGTGCCAGTACAGGGGCAGGGGGGGATCAGCCCCAGCATTTT.

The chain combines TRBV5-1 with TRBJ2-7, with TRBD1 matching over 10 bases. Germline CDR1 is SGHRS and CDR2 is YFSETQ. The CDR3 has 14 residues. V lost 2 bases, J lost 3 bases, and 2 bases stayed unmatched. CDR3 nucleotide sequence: TGCGCCAGCAGCTTCTGGACAGGGGGCTACGAGCAGTACTTC. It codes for CASSFWTGGYEQYF.

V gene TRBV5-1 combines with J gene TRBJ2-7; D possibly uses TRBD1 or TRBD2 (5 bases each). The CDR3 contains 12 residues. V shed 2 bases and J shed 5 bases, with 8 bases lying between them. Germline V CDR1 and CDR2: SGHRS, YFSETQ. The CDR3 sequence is CASSFGGDEQYF. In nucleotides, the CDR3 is TGCGCCAGCAGCTTTGGGGGAGACGAGCAGTACTTC.

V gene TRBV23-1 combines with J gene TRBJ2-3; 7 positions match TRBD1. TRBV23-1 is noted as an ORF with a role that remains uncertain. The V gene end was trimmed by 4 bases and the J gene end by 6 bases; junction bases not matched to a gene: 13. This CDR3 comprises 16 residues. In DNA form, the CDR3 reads TGCGCCAGCAGTCCCTCCACCAGGGGGTGCGGCGATACGCAGTATTTT. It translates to CASSPSTRGCGDTQYF.

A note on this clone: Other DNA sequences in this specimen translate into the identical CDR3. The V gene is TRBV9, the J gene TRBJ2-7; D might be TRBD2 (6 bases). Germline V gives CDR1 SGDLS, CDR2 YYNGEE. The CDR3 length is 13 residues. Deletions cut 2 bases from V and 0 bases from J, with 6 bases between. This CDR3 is CASSVGGSYEQYF. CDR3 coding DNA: TGTGCCAGCAGCGTCGGGGGCTCCTACGAGCAGTACTTC.

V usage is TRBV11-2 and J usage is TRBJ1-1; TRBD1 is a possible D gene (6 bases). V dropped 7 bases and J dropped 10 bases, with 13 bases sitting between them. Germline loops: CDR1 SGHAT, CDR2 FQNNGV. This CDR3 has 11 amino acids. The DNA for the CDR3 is TGTGCCAGCACGAAAGGGGGGGGAGCTTTCTTT. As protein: CASTKGGGAFF.

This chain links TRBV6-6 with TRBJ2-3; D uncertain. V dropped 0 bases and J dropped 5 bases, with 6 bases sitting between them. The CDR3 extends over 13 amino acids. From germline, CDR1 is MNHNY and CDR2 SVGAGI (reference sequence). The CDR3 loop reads CASSYSWVDTQYF. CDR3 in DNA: TGTGCCAGCAGTTACTCGTGGGTAGATACGCAGTATTTT.

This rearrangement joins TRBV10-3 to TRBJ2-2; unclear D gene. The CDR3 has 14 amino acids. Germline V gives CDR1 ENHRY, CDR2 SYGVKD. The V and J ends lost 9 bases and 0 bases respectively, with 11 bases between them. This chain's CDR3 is CAIQGKANTGELFF. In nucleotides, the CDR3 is TGTGCCATTCAAGGCAAAGCGAACACCGGGGAGCTGTTTTTT.

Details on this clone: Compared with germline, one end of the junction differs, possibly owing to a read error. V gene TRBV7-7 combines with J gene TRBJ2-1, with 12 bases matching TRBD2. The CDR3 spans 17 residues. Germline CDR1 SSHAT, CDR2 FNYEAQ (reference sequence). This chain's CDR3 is CASRGGPSGGARNEQFF. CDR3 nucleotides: TGTGCTAGCAGGGGAGGTCCTAGCGGGGGGGCCCGAAATGAGCAGTTCTTC.

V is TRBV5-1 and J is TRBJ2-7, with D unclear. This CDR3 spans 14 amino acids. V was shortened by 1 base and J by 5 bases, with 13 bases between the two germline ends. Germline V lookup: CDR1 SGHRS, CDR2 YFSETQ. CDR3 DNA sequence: TGCGCCAGCAGCTTGTCCCTCTTAGCTAACGAGCAGTACTTC. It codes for CASSLSLLANEQYF.